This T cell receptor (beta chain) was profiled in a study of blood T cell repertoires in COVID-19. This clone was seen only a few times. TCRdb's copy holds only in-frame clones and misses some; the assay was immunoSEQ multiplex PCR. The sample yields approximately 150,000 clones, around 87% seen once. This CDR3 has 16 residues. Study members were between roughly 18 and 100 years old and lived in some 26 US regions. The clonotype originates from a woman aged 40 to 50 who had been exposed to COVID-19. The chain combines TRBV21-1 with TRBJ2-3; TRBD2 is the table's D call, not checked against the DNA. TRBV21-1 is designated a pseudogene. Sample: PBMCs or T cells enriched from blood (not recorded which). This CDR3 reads CASSKLLAGGQRTQYF. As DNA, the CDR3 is TGTGCCAGCAGCAAACTACTAGCGGGAGGCCAGCGTACGCAGTATTTT.